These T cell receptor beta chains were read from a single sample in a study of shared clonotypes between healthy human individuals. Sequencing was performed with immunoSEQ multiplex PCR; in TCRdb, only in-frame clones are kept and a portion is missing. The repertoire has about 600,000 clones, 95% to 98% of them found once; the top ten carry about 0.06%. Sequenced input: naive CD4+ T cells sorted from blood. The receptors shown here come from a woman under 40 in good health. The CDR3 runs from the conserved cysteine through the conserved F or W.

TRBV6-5	CAISYMPDSSGNTIYF
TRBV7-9	CASRDARHEQFF
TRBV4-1	CASSQGLDRVNTEAFF
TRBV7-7	CASSPLSSELFF
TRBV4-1	CASSRNQGLVKGSLHF
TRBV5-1	CASSLETSASYEQYF
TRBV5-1	CASSTGAQGQATQETQYF
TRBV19	CASRRQHRTNEKLFF
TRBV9	CASSARDIPVQYGYTF
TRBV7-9	CASSTPTSGSSYNEQFF
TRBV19	CASSIQEQGTYEQYF
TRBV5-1	CASSWGNSGSTDTQYF
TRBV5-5	CASSPILGASTDTQYF
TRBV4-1	CASSQDSFTSDYNEQFF
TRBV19	CASKGVASTGELFF
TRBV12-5	CASGDWASGHPYEQYF
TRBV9	CASSGGGSLDQPQHF
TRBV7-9	CASSFGRNNEQFF
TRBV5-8	CASSLPGLTYEQYF
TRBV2	CASSLAGVFNEQFF
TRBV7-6	CASSASGNSYEQYF
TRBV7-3	CAIPRGPAKNIQYF
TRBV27	CASCLGAANEQYF
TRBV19	CASSTLSYNEQFF
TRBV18	CASSPDGSSGNTIYF
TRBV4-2	CASSQDASSGADTQYF
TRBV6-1	CASSERGEGKTNEKLFF
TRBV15	CATSRATGPSNQPQHF
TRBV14	CASRASGTSEQFF
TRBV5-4	CASSLAWGPGETQYF
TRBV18	CASSHDRAEGNTIYF
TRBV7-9	CASSSGTLAGELFF
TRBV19	CASSIGQGLYEQYF
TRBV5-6	CASSLGPQGATTEAFF
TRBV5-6	CASSHRAKGTEAFF